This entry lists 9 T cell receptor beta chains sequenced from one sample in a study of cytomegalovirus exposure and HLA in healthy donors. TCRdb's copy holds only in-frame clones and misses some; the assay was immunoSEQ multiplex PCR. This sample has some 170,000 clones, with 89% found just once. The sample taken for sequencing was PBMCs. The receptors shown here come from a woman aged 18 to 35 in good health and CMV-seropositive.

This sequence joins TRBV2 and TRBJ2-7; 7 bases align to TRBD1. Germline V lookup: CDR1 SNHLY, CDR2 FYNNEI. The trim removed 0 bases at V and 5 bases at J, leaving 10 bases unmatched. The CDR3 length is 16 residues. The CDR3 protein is CASSEAPTGDKHEQYF. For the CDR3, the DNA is TGTGCCAGCAGTGAAGCGCCAACAGGGGATAAGCACGAGCAGTACTTC.

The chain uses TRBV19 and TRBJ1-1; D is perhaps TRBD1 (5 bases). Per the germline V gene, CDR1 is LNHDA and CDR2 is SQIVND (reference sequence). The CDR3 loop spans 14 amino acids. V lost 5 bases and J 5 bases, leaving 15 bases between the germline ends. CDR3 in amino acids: CASSRDSVGTEAFF. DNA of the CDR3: TGTGCCAGTAGTCGGGACTCGGTAGGGACTGAAGCTTTCTTT. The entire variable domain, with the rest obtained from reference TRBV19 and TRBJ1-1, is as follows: DGGITQSPKYLFRKEGQNVTLSCEQNLNHDAMYWYRQDPGQGLRLIYYSQIVNDFQKGDIAEGYSVSREKKESFPLTVTSAQKNPTAFYLCASSRDSVGTEAFFGQGTRLTVV.

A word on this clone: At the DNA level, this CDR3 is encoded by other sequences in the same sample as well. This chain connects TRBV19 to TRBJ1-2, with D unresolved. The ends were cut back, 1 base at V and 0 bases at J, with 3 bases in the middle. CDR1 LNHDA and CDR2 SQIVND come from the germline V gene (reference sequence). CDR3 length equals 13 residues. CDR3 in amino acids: CASSIAANYGYTF. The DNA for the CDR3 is TGTGCCAGTAGTATAGCAGCTAACTATGGCTACACCTTC.

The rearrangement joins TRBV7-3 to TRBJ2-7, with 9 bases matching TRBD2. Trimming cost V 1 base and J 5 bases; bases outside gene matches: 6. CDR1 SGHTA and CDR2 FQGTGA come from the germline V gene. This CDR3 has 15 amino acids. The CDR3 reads CASSLRLAGPNEQYF. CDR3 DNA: TGTGCCAGCAGCTTAAGGCTAGCGGGGCCCAACGAGCAGTACTTC.

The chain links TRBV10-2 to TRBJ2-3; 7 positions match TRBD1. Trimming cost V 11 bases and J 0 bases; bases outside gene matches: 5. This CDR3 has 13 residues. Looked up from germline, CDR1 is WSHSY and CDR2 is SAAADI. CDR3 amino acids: CALWTGSTDTQYF. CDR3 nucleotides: TGCGCCTTATGGACAGGTAGCACAGATACGCAGTATTTT.

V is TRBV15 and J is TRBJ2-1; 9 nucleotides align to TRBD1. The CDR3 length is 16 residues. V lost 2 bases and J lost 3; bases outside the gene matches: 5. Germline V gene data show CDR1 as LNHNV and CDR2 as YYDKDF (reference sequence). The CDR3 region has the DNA TGTGCCACCAGCAGACCCGGGACAGGGAACTACAATGAGCAGTTCTTC. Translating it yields CATSRPGTGNYNEQFF.

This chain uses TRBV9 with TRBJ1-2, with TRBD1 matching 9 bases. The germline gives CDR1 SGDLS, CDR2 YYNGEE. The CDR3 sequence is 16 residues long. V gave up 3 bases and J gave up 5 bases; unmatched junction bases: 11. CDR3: CASSDNPGQGFYGYTF. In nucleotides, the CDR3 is TGTGCCAGCAGCGATAATCCGGGACAGGGATTTTATGGCTACACCTTC.

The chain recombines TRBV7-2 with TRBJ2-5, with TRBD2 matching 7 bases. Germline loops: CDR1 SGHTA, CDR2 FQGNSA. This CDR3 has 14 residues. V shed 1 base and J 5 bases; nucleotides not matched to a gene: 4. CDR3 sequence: CASSLGTSTETQYF. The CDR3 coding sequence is TGTGCCAGCAGCTTAGGGACTAGTACGGAGACCCAGTACTTC.

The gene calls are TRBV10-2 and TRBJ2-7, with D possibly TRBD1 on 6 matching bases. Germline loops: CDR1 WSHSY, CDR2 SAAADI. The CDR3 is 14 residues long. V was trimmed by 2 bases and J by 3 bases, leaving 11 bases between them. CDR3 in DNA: TGCGCCAGCAGTGAGACAGGGCTAGACTACGAGCAGTACTTC. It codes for CASSETGLDYEQYF.